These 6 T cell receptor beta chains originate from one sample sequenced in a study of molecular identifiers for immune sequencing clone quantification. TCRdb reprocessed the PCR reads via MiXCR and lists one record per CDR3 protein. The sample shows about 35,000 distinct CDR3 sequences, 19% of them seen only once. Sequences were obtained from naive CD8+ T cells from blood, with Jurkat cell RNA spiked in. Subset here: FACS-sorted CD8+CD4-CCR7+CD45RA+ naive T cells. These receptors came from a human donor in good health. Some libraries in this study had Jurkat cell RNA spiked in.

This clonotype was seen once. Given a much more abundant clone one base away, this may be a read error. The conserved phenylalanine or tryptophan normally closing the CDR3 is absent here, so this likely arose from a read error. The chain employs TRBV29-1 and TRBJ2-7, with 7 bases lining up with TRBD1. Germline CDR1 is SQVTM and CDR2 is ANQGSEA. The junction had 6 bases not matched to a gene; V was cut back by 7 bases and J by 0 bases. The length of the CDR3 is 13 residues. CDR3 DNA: TGCAGCGCCCAGGGGGACCACTCCTACGAGCAGTACTCC. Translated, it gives CSAQGDHSYEQYS.

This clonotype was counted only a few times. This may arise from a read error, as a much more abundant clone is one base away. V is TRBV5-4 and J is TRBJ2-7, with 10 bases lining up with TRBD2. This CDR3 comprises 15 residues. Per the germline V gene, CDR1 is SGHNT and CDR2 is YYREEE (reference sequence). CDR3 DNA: TGTGCCAGCAGCCTGAGCGGGGGGGCGGCCTACGAGCGGTACTTC. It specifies CASSLSGGAAYERYF.

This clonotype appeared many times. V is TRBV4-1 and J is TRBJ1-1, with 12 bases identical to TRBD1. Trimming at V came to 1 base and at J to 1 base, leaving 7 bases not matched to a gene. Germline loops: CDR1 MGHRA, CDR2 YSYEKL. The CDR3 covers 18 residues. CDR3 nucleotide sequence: TGCGCCAGCAGCCAAGTCCCGGGACAGGGGGCCGGGAACACTGAAGCTTTCTTT. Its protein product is CASSQVPGQGAGNTEAFF.

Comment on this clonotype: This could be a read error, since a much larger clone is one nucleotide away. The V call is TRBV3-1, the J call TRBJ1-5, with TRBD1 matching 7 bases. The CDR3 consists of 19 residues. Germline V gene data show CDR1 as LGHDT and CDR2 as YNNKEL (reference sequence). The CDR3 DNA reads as TGTGCCAGCAGCCACCATCGACAGGGTTTGTCCCTTAGCAATCATCCCCAGCATTTT. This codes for CASSHHRQGLSLSNHPQHF.

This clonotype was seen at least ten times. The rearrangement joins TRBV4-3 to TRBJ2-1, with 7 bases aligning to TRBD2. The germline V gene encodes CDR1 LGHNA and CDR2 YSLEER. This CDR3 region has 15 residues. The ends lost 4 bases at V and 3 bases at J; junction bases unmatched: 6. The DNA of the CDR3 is TGCGCCAGCAGCCTTGGGGCGGGGGTCTACAATGAGCAGTTCTTC. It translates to CASSLGAGVYNEQFF.

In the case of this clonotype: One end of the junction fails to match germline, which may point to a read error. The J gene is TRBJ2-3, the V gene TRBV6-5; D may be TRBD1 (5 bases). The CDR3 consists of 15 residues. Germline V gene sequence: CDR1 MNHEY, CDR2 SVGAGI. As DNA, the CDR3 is TGTGCCAGCAGTTACGAAAACGACAGCACAGATACGCAGCGTTTT. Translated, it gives CASSYENDSTDTQRF.